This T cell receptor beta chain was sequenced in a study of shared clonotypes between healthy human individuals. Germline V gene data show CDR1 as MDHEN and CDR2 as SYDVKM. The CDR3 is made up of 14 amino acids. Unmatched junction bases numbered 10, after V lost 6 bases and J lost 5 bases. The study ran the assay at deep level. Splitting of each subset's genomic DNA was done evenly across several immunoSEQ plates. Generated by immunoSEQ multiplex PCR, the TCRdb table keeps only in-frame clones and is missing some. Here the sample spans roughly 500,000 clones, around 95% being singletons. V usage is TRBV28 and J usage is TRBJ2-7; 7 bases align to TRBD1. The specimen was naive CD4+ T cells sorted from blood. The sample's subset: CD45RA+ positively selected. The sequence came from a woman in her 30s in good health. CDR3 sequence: CASRTPTGSNEQYF. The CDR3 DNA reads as TGTGCCAGCAGGACTCCGACAGGGTCCAACGAGCAGTACTTC.